Sequencing of this T cell receptor (beta chain) was carried out in a study of cytomegalovirus exposure and HLA in healthy donors. Study-level findings and limits: CMV serostatus was the sole immune exposure data available. By a later analysis, the bulk of CMV-associated TCR beta chains appeared HLA-restricted. Presence/absence analyses treated sequencing depth as roughly uniform across donors.

In the PCR, 60 Vbeta and 13 Jbeta primers were used. Generated by immunoSEQ multiplex PCR, the TCRdb table keeps only in-frame clones and is missing some. The sample lists approximately 260,000 clones, around four fifths seen once, with more than 1.5% in the top ten. V trimming: 4 bases; J trimming: 4 bases; junction bases outside the gene matches: 9. The CDR3 has 16 residues. Germline CDR1 and CDR2: SGHKS and YYEKEE (reference sequence). Comment on this clone: Its antigen is as yet unknown.

V and J are TRBV5-5 and TRBJ2-7; 12 bases are shared with TRBD1. This clonotype originated in a woman aged 35 to 49 in good health and CMV-seropositive. Sequencing was carried out using PBMCs. DNA of the CDR3: TGTGCCAGCAGCGTATCGGGGGGACAGGGGGCGTACGAGCAGTACTTC. Its protein product is CASSVSGGQGAYEQYF.